The 23 T cell receptor beta chains presented below share a single source sample, sequenced in a study of monozygotic twins with inflammatory bowel disease. TCRdb re-called the 5' RACE reads; one entry per CDR3 protein, DNA not given. The sample features fewer than 110,000 distinct CDR3 sequences, with approximately 2% in its top ten. The sequenced material came from blood. The receptors stem from a human donor with ulcerative colitis or Crohn's disease, or a healthy co-twin of an affected twin (not recorded which).

The V call is TRBV7-2, the J call TRBJ1-6. The CDR3 loop spans 17 amino acids. Germline V lookup: CDR1 SGHTA, CDR2 FQGNSA. The CDR3 reads CASSLAGTEAYNSPLHF.

The chain uses TRBV27 and TRBJ1-1; TCRdb returns TRBD1, unconfirmable since there is no DNA. This CDR3 has 14 residues. CDR1 is MNHEY and CDR2 is SMNVEV in the germline V gene (reference sequence). The CDR3 sequence is CASSYGGAVTEAFF.

This chain connects TRBV11-2 to TRBJ2-6. Germline V gene data show CDR1 as SGHAT and CDR2 as FQNNGV. The CDR3 has 19 amino acids. This CDR3 is CASSLVAARLSSGANVLTF.

V is TRBV6-5 and J is TRBJ2-1; checking the TCRdb D call of TRBD2 is not possible without DNA. From germline, CDR1 is MNHEY and CDR2 SVGAGI. The CDR3 length is 13 residues. CDR3 loop: CASKGLAVVEQFF.

The chain links TRBV7-2 to TRBJ2-7; the TCRdb D gene call, TRBD1, has no DNA to confirm it. This CDR3 spans 14 amino acids. CDR1 and CDR2 (germline): SGHTA, FQGNSA. The CDR3 loop reads CASSPDRRTYEQYF.

This rearrangement joins TRBV6-2 or TRBV6-3 to TRBJ2-5; TCRdb gives TRBD2 as the D gene, but with no DNA this cannot be confirmed. The CDR3 runs 11 residues. CDR1 and CDR2 (germline): MNHEY, SVGEGT. The CDR3 loop is CASSSLADKYF.

This chain joins TRBV4-3 and TRBJ2-7; TCRdb gives TRBD1 as the D gene, but with no DNA this cannot be confirmed. The CDR3 consists of 17 residues. Germline V gives CDR1 LGHNA, CDR2 YSLEER. The chain's CDR3 is CASSLGLARDTSYEQYF.

The chain has TRBV29-1 and TRBJ2-2; the TCRdb call, TRBD1, lacks DNA for checking. This CDR3 has 15 amino acids. Germline V gene sequence: CDR1 SQVTM, CDR2 ANQGSEA. The CDR3 protein is CSVESQGLYTGELFF.

V is TRBV29-1 and J is TRBJ2-7; TCRdb indicates TRBD1, and absent DNA this call remains unverified. Looked up from germline, CDR1 is SQVTM and CDR2 is ANQGSEA. CDR3 length: 14 residues. The CDR3 sequence: CSVDGTGVAYEQYF.

The J gene is TRBJ1-3, the V gene TRBV4-2. Germline-derived CDR1 and CDR2 are LGHNA and YNFKEQ. There are 16 residues in the CDR3. CDR3: CASSPQGLFSGNTIYF.

The genes are TRBV20-1 and TRBJ1-1. The CDR3 is 13 residues long. CDR1 and CDR2 (germline): DFQATT, SNEGSKA (reference sequence). CDR3 amino acids: CSASQSLNTEAFF.

V is TRBV3-1 and J is TRBJ2-5; TCRdb designates TRBD2, a call that cannot be tested without DNA. In germline, CDR1 is LGHDT, CDR2 YNNKEL (reference sequence). The CDR3 loop spans 14 amino acids. CDR3 residues: CASSQQGLVETQYF.

This chain connects TRBV28 to TRBJ2-3; there is no DNA to check the TCRdb D call of TRBD2. CDR1 and CDR2 from the germline V gene are MDHEN and SYDVKM. The CDR3 totals 14 residues. CDR3 sequence: CASSFLADSDTQYF.

V gene TRBV28 combines with J gene TRBJ1-4; TCRdb gives TRBD1 as the D gene, but with no DNA this cannot be confirmed. The CDR3 contains 15 residues. Germline CDR1 reads MDHEN; CDR2 reads SYDVKM. This CDR3 reads CASSLSGQGPEKLFF.

This chain's CDR3 is CASSLRGATDTQYF. The chain has TRBV7-9 and TRBJ2-3; TCRdb calls TRBD1, which cannot be checked without DNA. This CDR3 region has 14 residues. The germline CDR1 and CDR2 sequences are SEHNR and FQNEAQ (reference sequence).

The chain is built from TRBV19 and TRBJ1-2; TCRdb indicates TRBD1, and absent DNA this call remains unverified. The CDR3 totals 15 residues. CDR1 is LNHDA and CDR2 is SQIVND in the germline V gene (reference sequence). This CDR3 reads CASSGRGTRNYGYTF.

The CDR3 loop is CASSRRQGTGELFF. This chain uses TRBV28 with TRBJ2-2; there is no DNA to check the TCRdb D call of TRBD1. The CDR3 sequence is 14 residues long. Germline loops: CDR1 MDHEN, CDR2 SYDVKM. Variable domain in full (rest from reference TRBV28 and TRBJ2-2): DVKVTQSSRYLVKRTGEKVFLECVQDMDHENMFWYRQDPGLGLRLIYFSYDVKMKEKGDIPEGYSVSREKKERFSLILESASTNQTSMYLCASSRRQGTGELFFGEGSRLTVL.

This sequence joins TRBV14 and TRBJ2-7; with no DNA, the TCRdb D assignment of TRBD2 cannot be verified. Per germline, CDR1 SGHDN and CDR2 FVKESK. CDR3 size: 17 residues. The CDR3 loop reads CASSLRFAAGKGYEQCF.

The CDR3 sequence: CASSVQGYNEQFF. V gene TRBV5-5 combines with J gene TRBJ2-1. There are 13 residues in the CDR3. Germline CDR1 SGHKS, CDR2 YYEKEE (reference sequence).

This chain uses TRBV4-3 with TRBJ1-2. Germline V CDR1 and CDR2: LGHNA, YSLEER. This CDR3 has 14 residues. The CDR3 spells CASSQNREGYGYTF.

This chain uses TRBV7-3 with TRBJ2-7; TCRdb's D call of TRBD2 is untestable without DNA. CDR3 size: 18 residues. CDR1 is SGHTA, CDR2 FQGTGA, per germline. CDR3 in amino acids: CASSQRGASGGTYYEQYF.

CDR3 sequence reads: CASSFASSNNEQFF. The chain couples TRBV12-3 or TRBV12-4 to TRBJ2-1. The length of the CDR3 is 14 residues.

The chain links TRBV20-1 to TRBJ2-1; TCRdb's assignment of TRBD2 cannot be checked, as there is no DNA. Germline V gives CDR1 DFQATT, CDR2 SNEGSKA (reference sequence). CDR3 length: 15 residues. CDR3 in amino acids: CSARDPWREYNEQFF.